This TCR beta chain stems from a study of OX40 agonist ivuxolimab in advanced cancers. Study details: Dose-escalation cases comprised hepatocellular carcinoma, melanoma, renal cell or head and neck cancer. Whole-study findings and limits: Both blood CD4+ and CD8+ T cells showed clonal growth by week 6 at 0.1 to 3.0 mg/kg.

Repertoires were generated with immunoSEQ multiplex PCR, while TCRdb's copy carries only in-frame clones and drops some. Of about 90,000 clones listed, about 87% are singletons. Germline V gene data show CDR1 as SGHRS and CDR2 as YFSETQ. V was pared by 4 bases and J by 8 bases, with 8 bases of the junction left unmatched. The CDR3 is made up of 15 amino acids. In the case of this clone: Its antigen is still unknown.

Systemic immunosuppression or a history of autoimmune disease excluded patients. Researchers took blood at baseline, on cycle 4 day 1, and on cycle 7 day 1. The source material was CD4+ or CD8+ T cells sorted from blood, sampled in a trial of the OX40 agonist ivuxolimab. V usage is TRBV5-1 and J usage is TRBJ2-1, with 11 bases matching TRBD2. The clonotype originates from an adult with an advanced solid tumor such as melanoma, head and neck, liver or kidney cancer. The CDR3 is CASSPLAGGSDEQFF. The CDR3 nucleotides read TGCGCCAGCAGCCCCTTAGCGGGAGGGAGCGATGAGCAGTTCTTC.